These 10 T cell receptor beta chains originate from one sample sequenced in a study of shared clonotypes between healthy human individuals. Sequencing used immunoSEQ multiplex PCR; TCRdb keeps in-frame clones, though not all of them. The sample carries around 2,100,000 clones, about 95% recorded once. CD8 cells classed as naive were CD45RO-negative and positively selected for CCR7, excluding terminally differentiated effector memory CD45RA+ cells. Sequences were obtained from naive CD8+ T cells sorted from blood. Receptors originate from a man aged 18 to 35 in good health.

About this clone: This specimen includes other DNA sequences encoding the same CDR3. V usage is TRBV7-9 and J usage is TRBJ2-7, with a tentative D call TRBD1 (5 bases). V was cut by 5 bases and J by 4 bases, with 9 bases left in between. This CDR3 has 12 amino acids. CDR1 is SEHNR, CDR2 FQNEAQ, per germline (reference sequence). CDR3: CASSTDSYEQYF. The CDR3 region has the DNA TGTGCCAGCAGCACCGACAGTTACGAGCAGTACTTC.

This chain links TRBV13 with TRBJ2-7; no clear D. Germline V gives CDR1 PRHDT, CDR2 FYEKMQ (reference sequence). V lost 1 base and J 5 bases, leaving 3 bases between the germline ends. This CDR3 contains 11 residues. The chain's CDR3 is CASSLDHEQYF. The CDR3 DNA follows: TGTGCCAGCAGCTTAGATCACGAGCAGTACTTC.

V usage is TRBV5-1 and J usage is TRBJ1-1; the D is unclear. CDR1 is SGHRS and CDR2 is YFSETQ in the germline V gene. V was shortened by 2 bases and J by 0 bases, with 11 bases between the two germline ends. The CDR3 runs to 15 residues. This CDR3 is CASSLTDGLNTEAFF. The CDR3 nucleotides are TGCGCCAGCAGCTTAACGGACGGCTTGAACACTGAAGCTTTCTTT.

The rearrangement uses TRBV5-1 and TRBJ2-2, with D unclear. Looked up from germline, CDR1 is SGHRS and CDR2 is YFSETQ. The V end was cut by 4 bases, the J end by 8 bases, with 6 bases between. The CDR3 runs to 11 residues. This CDR3 is CASSPSGELFF. Written as DNA, the CDR3 is TGCGCCAGCAGCCCATCGGGGGAGCTGTTTTTT.

Turning to this clone: The junction shows a germline mismatch at one end, possibly a read error. The rearrangement joins TRBV2 to TRBJ2-7; 12 bases fit TRBD1. The germline V gene encodes CDR1 SNHLY and CDR2 FYNNEI. The CDR3 contains 13 residues. The CDR3 loop is CASSEVGGDRGHF. CDR3 bases: TGTGCCAGCAGTGAAGTGGGAGGGGACAGGGGGCACTTC. Together with reference TRBV2 and TRBJ2-7, the CDR3 gives the full variable domain: EPEVTQTPSHQVTQMGQEVILRCVPISNHLYFYWYRQILGQKVEFLVSFYNNEISEKSEIFDDQFSVERPDGSNFTLKIRSTKLEDSAMYFCASSEVGGDRGHFGPGTRLTVT.

Remarks on this clone: The sample carries other DNA sequences with the same CDR3. V and J are TRBV7-9 and TRBJ2-5; D unresolved. This CDR3 is 13 amino acids long. Germline V lookup: CDR1 SEHNR, CDR2 FQNEAQ (reference sequence). Trimming left V 1 base short and J 4 bases short, with 7 bases between. The CDR3 sequence: CASSLVSGETQYF. The DNA for the CDR3 is TGTGCCAGCAGCTTAGTCTCCGGAGAGACCCAGTACTTC.

V gene TRBV4-3 combines with J gene TRBJ1-5; D not certain. Germline lookup yields CDR1 LGHNA and CDR2 YSLEER. Trimming pared 0 bases from V and 7 bases from J, leaving 13 bases between. The CDR3 is 15 residues long. The CDR3 region has the DNA TGCGCCAGCAGCCAAGAAGAGGGAACGGGACAGCCCCAGCATTTT. Protein product: CASSQEEGTGQPQHF.

The J gene is TRBJ1-1, the V gene TRBV6-6; 7 bases are a match to TRBD1. The CDR3 covers 16 residues. The V gene's germline CDR1 is MNHNY and CDR2 SVGAGI (reference sequence). V lost 4 bases to trimming and J lost 4 bases; unmatched junction nucleotides: 12. As DNA, the CDR3 is TGTGCCAGCAGTTTTTCATTAGGGGGCGGAAGCACTGAAGCTTTCTTT. Encoded protein: CASSFSLGGGSTEAFF.

The chain recombines TRBV27 with TRBJ2-7; 9 positions match TRBD1. Per the germline V gene, CDR1 is MNHEY and CDR2 is SMNVEV (reference sequence). The CDR3 length is 14 residues. V trimming: 6 bases; J trimming: 2 bases; junction bases outside the gene matches: 5. CDR3 sequence: CASRGTGIPYEQYF. CDR3 coding DNA: TGTGCCAGCAGGGGGACAGGGATCCCCTACGAGCAGTACTTC.

On this clone itself: Distinct nucleotide sequences in the sample also encode this CDR3. This chain uses TRBV2 with TRBJ2-1; D is uncertain. Germline V gene lookup returns CDR1 SNHLY and CDR2 FYNNEI. The CDR3 consists of 13 residues. With 3 bases removed from V and 4 bases from J, the gap between germline ends came to 7 bases. CDR3 in DNA: TGTGCCAGCAGTGAGTTCGGTTACAATGAGCAGTTCTTC. It specifies CASSEFGYNEQFF.